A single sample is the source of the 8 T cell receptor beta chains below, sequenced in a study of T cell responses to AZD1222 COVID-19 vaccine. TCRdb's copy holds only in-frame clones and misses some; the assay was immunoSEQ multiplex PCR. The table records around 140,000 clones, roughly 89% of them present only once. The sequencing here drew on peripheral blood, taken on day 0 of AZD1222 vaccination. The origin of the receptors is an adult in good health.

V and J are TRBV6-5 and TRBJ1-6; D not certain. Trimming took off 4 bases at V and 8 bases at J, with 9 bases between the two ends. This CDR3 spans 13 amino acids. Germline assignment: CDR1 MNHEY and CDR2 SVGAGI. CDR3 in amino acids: CASSSTGDSPLHF. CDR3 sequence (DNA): TGTGCCAGCAGTTCTACGGGAGATTCACCCCTCCACTTT.

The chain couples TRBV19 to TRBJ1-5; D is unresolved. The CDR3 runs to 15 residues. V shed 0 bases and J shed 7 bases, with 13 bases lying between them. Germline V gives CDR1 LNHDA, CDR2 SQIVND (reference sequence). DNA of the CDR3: TGTGCCAGTAGTATAGATGGCCGGTCTGGCCAGCCCCAGCATTTT. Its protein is CASSIDGRSGQPQHF.

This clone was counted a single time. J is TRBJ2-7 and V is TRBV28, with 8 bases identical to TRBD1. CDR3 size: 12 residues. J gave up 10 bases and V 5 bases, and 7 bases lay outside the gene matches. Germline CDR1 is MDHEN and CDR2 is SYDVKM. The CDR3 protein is CASSMTGEEQYF. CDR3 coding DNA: TGTGCCAGCAGTATGACAGGGGAAGAACAGTACTTC.

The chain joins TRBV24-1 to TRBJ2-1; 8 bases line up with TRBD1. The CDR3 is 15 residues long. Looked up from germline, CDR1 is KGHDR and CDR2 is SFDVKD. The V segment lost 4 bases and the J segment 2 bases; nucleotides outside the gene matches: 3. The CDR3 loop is CATSEDRVAYNEQFF. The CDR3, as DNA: TGTGCCACCAGTGAGGACAGGGTTGCCTACAATGAGCAGTTCTTC.

This chain's CDR3 is CASSILNRGAGELFF. The CDR3 nucleotides are TGTGCCAGTAGTATTCTAAACAGGGGGGCCGGGGAGCTGTTTTTT. This chain connects TRBV19 to TRBJ2-2; 8 nucleotides align to TRBD1. The V gene's germline CDR1 is LNHDA and CDR2 SQIVND (reference sequence). Losses at the gene ends were 3 bases for V and 6 bases for J; bases not matched to a gene: 6. The CDR3 has 15 amino acids.

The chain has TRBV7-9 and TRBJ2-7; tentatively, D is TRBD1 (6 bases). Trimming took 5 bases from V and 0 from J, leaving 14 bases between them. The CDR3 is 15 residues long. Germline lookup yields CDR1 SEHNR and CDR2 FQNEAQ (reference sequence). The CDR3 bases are TGTGCCAGCAGCCAGGTGGCAGGGGTCTCCTACGAGCAGTACTTC. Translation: CASSQVAGVSYEQYF.

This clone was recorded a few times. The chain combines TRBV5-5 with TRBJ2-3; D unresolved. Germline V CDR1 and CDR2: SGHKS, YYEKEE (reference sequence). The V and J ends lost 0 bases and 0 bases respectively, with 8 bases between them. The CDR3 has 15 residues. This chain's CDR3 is CASSLAVGSTDTQYF. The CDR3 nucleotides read TGTGCCAGCAGCTTGGCCGTAGGGAGCACAGATACGCAGTATTTT. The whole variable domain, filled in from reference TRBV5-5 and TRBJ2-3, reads DAGVTQSPTHLIKTRGQQVTLRCSPISGHKSVSWYQQVLGQGPQFIFQYYEKEERGRGNFPDRFSARQFPNYSSELNVNALLLGDSALYLCASSLAVGSTDTQYFGPGTRLTVL.

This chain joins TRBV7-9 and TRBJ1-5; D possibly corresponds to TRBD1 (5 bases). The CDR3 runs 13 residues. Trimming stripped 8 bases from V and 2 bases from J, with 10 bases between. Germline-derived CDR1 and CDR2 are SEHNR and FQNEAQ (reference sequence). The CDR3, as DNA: TGTGCCAGCGGGGGGTCGGGCAATCAGCCCCAGCATTTT. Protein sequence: CASGGSGNQPQHF.